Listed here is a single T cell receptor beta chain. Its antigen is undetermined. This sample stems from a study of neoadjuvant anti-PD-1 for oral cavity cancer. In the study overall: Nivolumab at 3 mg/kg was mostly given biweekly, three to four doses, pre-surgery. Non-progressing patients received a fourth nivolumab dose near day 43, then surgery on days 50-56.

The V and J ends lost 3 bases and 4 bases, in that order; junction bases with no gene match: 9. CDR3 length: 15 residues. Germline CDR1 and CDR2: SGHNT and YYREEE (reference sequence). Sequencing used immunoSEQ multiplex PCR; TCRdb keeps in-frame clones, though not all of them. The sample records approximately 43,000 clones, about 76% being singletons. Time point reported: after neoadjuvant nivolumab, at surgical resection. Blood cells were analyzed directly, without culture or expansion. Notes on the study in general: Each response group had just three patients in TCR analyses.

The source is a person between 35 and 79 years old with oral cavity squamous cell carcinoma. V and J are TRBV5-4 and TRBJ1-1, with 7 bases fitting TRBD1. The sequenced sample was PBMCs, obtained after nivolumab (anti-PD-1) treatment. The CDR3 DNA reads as TGTGCCAGCAGCTGGGCACAGGGGAAGGGCACTGAAGCTTTCTTT. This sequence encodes CASSWAQGKGTEAFF.